This T cell receptor (beta chain) was documented in a study of regulatory T cells in long-lasting Graves disease. Overall study findings and caveats: Fewer public clonotypes were shared by new patients (just under 1,000) than by persistent patients (2,741).

Described time point: newly diagnosed GD, antithyroid drugs for less than 3 months. Extracted RNA from PBMCs served as the source of the TCR library. This clonotype came up many times. The antigen is unknown. One end of the junction is discordant with germline, which a read error may explain. For TCR beta, libraries came from iRepertoire HTBI primers and Arm-PCR of CDR3 regions. MiXCR, applied by TCRdb to the multiplex PCR reads, yields one record per CDR3 protein. The data contain about 470,000 distinct CDR3 sequences, 15% to 20% of them singletons. This CDR3 is built from 11 residues. The germline V gene has CDR1 SGHRS and CDR2 YFSETQ. These data also formed part of another study, on T cells in Graves' hyperthyroidism and ophthalmopathy. That paper notes: Subjects aged 18 to 65 presented with newly diagnosed hyperthyroidism of less than 2 months' duration. Clinical symptoms, serum thyroxine and TRAb, thyroid ultrasound and orbital computed tomography were used for the diagnoses. Initially, a first-round RT-PCR of the TCR CDR3 employed the HTBI primer set.

This sequence joins TRBV5-1 and TRBJ2-7; D assignment may be TRBD1 or TRBD2 (5 bases each). The source was peripheral blood mononuclear cells (PBMCs), collected at new diagnosis, from a patient treated with antithyroid drugs. The sequence was obtained from a man aged 40-49 years with Graves disease. The CDR3 spells CASSPRDQQTF. The CDR3 DNA reads TGCGCCAGCAGCCCCCGGGACCAACAAACCTTC.